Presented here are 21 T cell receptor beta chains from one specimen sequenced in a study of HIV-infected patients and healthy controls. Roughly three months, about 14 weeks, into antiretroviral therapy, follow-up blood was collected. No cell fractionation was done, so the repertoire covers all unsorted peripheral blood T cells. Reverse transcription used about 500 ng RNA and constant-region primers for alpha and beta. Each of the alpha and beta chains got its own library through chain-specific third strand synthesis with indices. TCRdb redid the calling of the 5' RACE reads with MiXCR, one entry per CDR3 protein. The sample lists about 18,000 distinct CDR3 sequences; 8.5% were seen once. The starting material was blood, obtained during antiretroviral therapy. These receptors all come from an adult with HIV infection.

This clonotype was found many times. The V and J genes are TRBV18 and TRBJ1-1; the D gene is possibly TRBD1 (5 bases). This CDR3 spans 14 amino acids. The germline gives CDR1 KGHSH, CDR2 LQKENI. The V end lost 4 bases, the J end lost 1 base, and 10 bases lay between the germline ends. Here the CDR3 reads CASSLPGTNTEAFF. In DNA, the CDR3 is TGTGCCAGCTCACTACCCGGGACGAACACTGAAGCTTTCTTT.

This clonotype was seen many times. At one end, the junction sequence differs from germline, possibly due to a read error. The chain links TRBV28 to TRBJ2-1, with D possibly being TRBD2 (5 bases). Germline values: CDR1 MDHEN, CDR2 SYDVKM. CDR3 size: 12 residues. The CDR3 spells CASSLSEGYEVF. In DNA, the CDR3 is TGTGCCAGCAGTTTATCTGAGGGTTACGAGGTCTTC.

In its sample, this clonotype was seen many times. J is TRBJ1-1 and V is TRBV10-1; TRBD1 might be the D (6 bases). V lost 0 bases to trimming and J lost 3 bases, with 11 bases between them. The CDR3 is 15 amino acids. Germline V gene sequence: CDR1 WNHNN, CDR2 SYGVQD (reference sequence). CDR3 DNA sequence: TGCGCCAGCAGTGAGTCGATAGGGGGATACACTGAAGCTTTCTTT. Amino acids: CASSESIGGYTEAFF.

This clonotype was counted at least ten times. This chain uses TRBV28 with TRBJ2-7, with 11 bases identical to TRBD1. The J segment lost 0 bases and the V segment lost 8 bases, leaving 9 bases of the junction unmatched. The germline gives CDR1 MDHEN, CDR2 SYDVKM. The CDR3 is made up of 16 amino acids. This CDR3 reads CASWSQGTGGSYEQYF. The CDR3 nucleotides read TGTGCCAGCTGGTCCCAAGGGACAGGGGGCTCCTACGAGCAGTACTTC.

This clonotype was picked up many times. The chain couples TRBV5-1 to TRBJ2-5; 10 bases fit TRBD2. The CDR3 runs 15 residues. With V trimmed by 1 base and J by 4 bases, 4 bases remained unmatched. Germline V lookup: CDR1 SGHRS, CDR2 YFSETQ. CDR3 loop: CASSLWTSGLETQYF. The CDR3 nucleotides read TGCGCCAGCAGCTTGTGGACTAGCGGATTAGAGACCCAGTACTTC.

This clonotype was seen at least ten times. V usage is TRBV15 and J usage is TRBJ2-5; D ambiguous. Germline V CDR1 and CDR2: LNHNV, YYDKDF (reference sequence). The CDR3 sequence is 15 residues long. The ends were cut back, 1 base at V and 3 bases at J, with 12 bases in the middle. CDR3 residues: CATSRVARGKETQYF. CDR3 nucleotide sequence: TGTGCCACCAGCAGAGTGGCCCGAGGAAAAGAGACCCAGTACTTC.

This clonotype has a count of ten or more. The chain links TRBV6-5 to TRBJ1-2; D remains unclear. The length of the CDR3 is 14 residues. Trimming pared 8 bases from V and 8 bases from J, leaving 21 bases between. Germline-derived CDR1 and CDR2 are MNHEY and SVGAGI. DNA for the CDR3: TGTGCCAGCGGAATTTCACACGGCGGTCGAGGCTACACCTTC. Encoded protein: CASGISHGGRGYTF.

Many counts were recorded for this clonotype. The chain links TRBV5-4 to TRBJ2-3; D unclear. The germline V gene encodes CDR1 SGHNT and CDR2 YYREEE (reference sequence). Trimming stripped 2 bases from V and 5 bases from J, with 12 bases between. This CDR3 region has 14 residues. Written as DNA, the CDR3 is TGTGCCAGCAGCTTAGGGCAGAGAGAAGATACGCAGTATTTT. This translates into CASSLGQREDTQYF.

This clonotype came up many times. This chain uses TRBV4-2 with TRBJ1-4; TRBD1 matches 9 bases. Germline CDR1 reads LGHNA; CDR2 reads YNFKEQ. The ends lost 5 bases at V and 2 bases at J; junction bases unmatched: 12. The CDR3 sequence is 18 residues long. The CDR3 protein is CASSSTSGTGTTNEKLFF. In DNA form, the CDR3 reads TGTGCCAGCAGCTCGACTTCGGGGACAGGGACCACTAATGAAAAACTGTTTTTT.

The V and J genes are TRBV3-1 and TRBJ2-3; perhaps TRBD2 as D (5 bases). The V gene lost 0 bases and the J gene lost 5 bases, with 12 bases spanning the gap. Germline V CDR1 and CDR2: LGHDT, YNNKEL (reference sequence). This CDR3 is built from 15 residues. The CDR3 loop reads CASSQEDSAIDTQYF. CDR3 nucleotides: TGTGCCAGCAGCCAAGAGGACTCTGCAATAGATACGCAGTATTTT.

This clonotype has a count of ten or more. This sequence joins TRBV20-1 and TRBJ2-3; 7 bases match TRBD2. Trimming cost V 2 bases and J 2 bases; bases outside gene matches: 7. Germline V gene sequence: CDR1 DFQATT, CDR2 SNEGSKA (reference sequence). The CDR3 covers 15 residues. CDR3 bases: TGCAGTGCTAGACAACCGGGAGGTATCACAGATACGCAGTATTTT. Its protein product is CSARQPGGITDTQYF.

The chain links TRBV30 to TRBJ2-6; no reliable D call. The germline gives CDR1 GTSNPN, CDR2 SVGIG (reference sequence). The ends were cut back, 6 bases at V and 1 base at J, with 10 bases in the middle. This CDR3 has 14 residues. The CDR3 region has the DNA TGTGCCTGCCATCCCACTTCTGGGGCCAACGTCCTGACTTTC. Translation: CACHPTSGANVLTF. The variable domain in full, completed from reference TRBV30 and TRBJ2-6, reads SQTIHQWPATLVQPVGSPLSLECTVEGTSNPNLYWYRQAAGRGLQLLFYSVGIGQISSEVPQNLSASRPQDRQFILSSKKLLLSDSGFYLCACHPTSGANVLTFGAGSRLTVL.

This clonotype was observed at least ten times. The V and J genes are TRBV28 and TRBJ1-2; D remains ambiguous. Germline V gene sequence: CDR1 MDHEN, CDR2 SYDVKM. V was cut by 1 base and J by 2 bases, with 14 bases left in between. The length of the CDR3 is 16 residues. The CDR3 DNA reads TGTGCCAGCAGTTTATTATGGGTCGGCAGAAACTATGGCTACACCTTC. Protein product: CASSLLWVGRNYGYTF.

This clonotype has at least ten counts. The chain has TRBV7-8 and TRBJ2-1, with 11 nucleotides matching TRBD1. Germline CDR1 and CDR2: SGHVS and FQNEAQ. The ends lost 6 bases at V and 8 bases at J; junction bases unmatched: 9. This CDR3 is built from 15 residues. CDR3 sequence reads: CASSKGQGVSDEQFF. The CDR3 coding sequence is TGTGCCAGCAGTAAGGGACAGGGGGTCTCAGATGAGCAGTTCTTC. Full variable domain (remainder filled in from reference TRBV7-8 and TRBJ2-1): GAGVSQSPRYKVAKRGQDVALRCDPISGHVSLFWYQQALGQGPEFLTYFQNEAQLDKSGLPSDRFFAERPEGSVSTLKIQRTQQEDSAVYLCASSKGQGVSDEQFFGPGTRLTVL.

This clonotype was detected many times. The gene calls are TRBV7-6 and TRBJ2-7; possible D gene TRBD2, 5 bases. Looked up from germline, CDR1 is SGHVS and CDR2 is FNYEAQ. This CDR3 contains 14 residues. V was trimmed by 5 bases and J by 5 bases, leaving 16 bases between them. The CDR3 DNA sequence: TGTGCCAGCAGCCCTCCGGGGAGTTTCGACGAGCAGTACTTC. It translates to CASSPPGSFDEQYF.

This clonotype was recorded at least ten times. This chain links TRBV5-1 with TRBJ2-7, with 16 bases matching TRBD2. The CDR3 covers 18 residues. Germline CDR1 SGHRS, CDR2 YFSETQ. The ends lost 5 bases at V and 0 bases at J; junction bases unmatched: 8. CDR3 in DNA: TGCGCCAGCAGGACGGGACTAGCGGGAGGGCTTGTCTCCTACGAGCAGTACTTC. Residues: CASRTGLAGGLVSYEQYF.

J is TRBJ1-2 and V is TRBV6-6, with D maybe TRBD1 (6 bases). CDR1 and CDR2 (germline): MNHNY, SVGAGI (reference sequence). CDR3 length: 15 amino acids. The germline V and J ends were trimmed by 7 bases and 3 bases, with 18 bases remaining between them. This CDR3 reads CASTSRGPGDYGYTF. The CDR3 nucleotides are TGTGCCAGCACCTCTCGTGGCCCAGGGGACTATGGCTACACCTTC.

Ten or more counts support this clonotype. CDR3 sequence: CASSSGGNTEAFF. The CDR3 bases are TGTGCCAGCAGCTCAGGGGGCAACACTGAAGCTTTCTTT. The chain couples TRBV7-3 to TRBJ1-1, with 8 bases aligning to TRBD1. The germline gives CDR1 SGHTA, CDR2 FQGTGA. The CDR3 runs to 13 residues. V dropped 4 bases and J dropped 2; count of bases not matched to a gene: 0. Complete variable domain (other parts from reference TRBV7-3 and TRBJ1-1): GAGVSQTPSNKVTEKGKYVELRCDPISGHTALYWYRQSLGQGPEFLIYFQGTGAADDSGLPNDRFFAVRPEGSVSTLKIQRTERGDSAVYLCASSSGGNTEAFFGQGTRLTVV.

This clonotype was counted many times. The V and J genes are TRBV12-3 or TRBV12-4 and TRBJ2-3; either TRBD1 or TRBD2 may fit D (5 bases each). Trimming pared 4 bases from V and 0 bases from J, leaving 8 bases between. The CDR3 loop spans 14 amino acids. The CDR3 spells CASSSGPSTDTQYF. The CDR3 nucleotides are TGTGCCAGCAGTTCGGGACCGAGCACAGATACGCAGTATTTT.

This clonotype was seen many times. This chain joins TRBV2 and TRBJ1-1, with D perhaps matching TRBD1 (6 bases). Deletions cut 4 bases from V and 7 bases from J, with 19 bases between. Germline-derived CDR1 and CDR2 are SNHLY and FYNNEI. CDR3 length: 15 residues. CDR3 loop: CASSGASGGQREAFF. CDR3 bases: TGTGCCAGCAGTGGAGCCTCGGGGGGGCAGCGTGAAGCTTTCTTT.

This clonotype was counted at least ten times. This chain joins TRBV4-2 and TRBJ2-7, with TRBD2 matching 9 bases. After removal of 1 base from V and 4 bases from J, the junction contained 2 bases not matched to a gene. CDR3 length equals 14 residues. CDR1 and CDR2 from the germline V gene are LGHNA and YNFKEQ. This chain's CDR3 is CASSQGTSAYEQYF. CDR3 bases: TGTGCCAGCAGCCAAGGGACTAGCGCATACGAGCAGTACTTC.